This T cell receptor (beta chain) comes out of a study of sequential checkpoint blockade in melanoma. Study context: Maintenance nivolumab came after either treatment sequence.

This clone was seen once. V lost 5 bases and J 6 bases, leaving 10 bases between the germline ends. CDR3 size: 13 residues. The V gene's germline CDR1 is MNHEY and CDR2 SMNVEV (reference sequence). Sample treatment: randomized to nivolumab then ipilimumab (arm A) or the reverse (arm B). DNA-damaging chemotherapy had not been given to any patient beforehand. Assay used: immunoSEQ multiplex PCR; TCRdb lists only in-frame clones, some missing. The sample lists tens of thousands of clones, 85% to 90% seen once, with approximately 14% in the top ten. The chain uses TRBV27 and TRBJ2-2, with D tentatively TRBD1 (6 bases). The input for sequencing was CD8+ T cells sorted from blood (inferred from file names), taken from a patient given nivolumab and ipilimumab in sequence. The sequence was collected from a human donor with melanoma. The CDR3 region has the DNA TGTGCCAGCAGTCCACAGGGTCCCGGGGAGCTGTTTTTT. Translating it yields CASSPQGPGELFF.